This TCR beta chain was obtained from a study of Graves' ophthalmopathy and Graves' hyperthyroidism. The study, taken as a whole, reports: Also, most clonotypes expanded in the thyroid above 0.001 frequency appeared in blood.

For this clonotype: Its target is unknown.

The length of the CDR3 is 12 residues. Germline V gene sequence: CDR1 SQVTM, CDR2 ANQGSEA. Losses at the gene ends were 4 bases for V and 7 bases for J; bases not matched to a gene: 6. Transcripts of RNA were the source for amplifying TCR beta CDR3 regions. Second-round multiplex PCR came after a first-round RT-PCR that employed HTBI primers. TCRdb used MiXCR to reprocess the multiplex PCR reads, holding one entry per CDR3 protein. The sample lists about 590,000 distinct CDR3 sequences, about 35% seen once, with roughly 4% in the top ten. Hyperthyroidism was new, under 2 months, in patients aged 18 to 65. As diagnostic evidence, clinical symptoms, serum thyroxine, TRAb, thyroid ultrasound and orbital computed tomography were relied upon.

The gene calls are TRBV29-1 and TRBJ1-1; 7 nucleotides line up with TRBD1. The specimen sequenced was peripheral blood or thyroid tissue (not recorded which). This TCR derives from an adult man with Graves' hyperthyroidism. Written as DNA, the CDR3 is TGCAGCGTTGTGGAGGGGGCTAATGAAGCTTTCTTT. This gives the protein CSVVEGANEAFF.